This T cell receptor (beta chain) was profiled in a study of pediatric ulcerative colitis. Across the study: Ulcerative colitis patients had pancolitis or left-sided colitis, with confirming histology.

General study results and limits: Two rectal clonotypes were found only in ulcerative colitis patients, all of them. Ulcerative colitis patients shared more blood-rectal clones than controls. Substantially fewer templates came from a couple of patients' blood samples.

The table came from immunoSEQ multiplex PCR; TCRdb's copy has only in-frame clones and leaves some out. The sample records 45,000 to 55,000 clones, over 70% being singletons. Details on this clone: Its antigen remains unidentified. A far larger clone is one nucleotide away, so this likely arose from a read error.

Rectal tissue came from one to two pinch biopsies taken at colonoscopy. From germline, CDR1 is MNHEY and CDR2 SMNVEV (reference sequence). The CDR3 loop spans 14 amino acids. V lost 1 base and J 3 bases, leaving 9 bases between the germline ends. The rearrangement links TRBV27 to TRBJ1-1, with D uncertain. The TCR originated in a girl under 18 with moderate ulcerative colitis. The sequenced sample was gut tissue. CDR3 sequence: CASSLFGGYTEAFF. The DNA of the CDR3 is TGTGCCAGCAGTTTATTCGGAGGGTACACTGAAGCTTTCTTT.